This TCR beta chain was identified in a study of cytomegalovirus exposure and HLA in healthy donors. The CDR3 is made up of 14 amino acids. V dropped 5 bases and J dropped 11; count of bases not matched to a gene: 9. CDR1 is SGHTA, CDR2 FQGNSA, per germline. 13 Jbeta primers and 60 Vbeta primers were used for the PCR. TCRdb keeps only in-frame clones here, not all; method: immunoSEQ multiplex PCR. There are 300,000 or so clones in the sample; roughly 81% occur only once, and roughly 2% lies in the top ten. This clone appeared a single time. The sequenced material came from PBMCs. The TCR sequence derives from a woman in her 40s in good health and CMV-seropositive. The V and J genes are TRBV7-2 and TRBJ2-2, with 9 bases lining up with TRBD1. DNA for the CDR3: TGTGCCAGCAGCGTCCGGGACAGGGCTTTAGAGCTGTTTTTT. It yields the protein CASSVRDRALELFF.